Listed here are 14 T cell receptor beta chains from one sample, sequenced in a study of cytomegalovirus exposure and HLA in healthy donors. TCRdb's copy holds only in-frame clones and misses some; the assay was immunoSEQ multiplex PCR. The table shows fewer than 150,000 clones, with about 88% occurring only once. The sequenced material came from PBMCs. These receptor sequences come from a man aged 18-30 years in good health and CMV-seropositive.

The chain has TRBV21-1 and TRBJ1-1. TRBV21-1 is a documented pseudogene. The CDR3 totals 16 residues. CDR3 in DNA: TGTGCCAGCAGCCGGGGGAGGGAATCTATGAACACTGAAGCTTTCTTT. Translated: CASSRGRESMNTEAFF.

The rearrangement uses TRBV4-3 and TRBJ1-6; 7 nucleotides align to TRBD1. In germline, CDR1 is LGHNA, CDR2 YSLEER. This CDR3 has 18 amino acids. With V trimmed by 3 bases and J by 12 bases, 20 bases remained unmatched. The chain's CDR3 is CASSQEARRWTGGRPLHF. The DNA for the CDR3 is TGCGCCAGCAGCCAGGAGGCCCGACGTTGGACAGGCGGGCGACCCCTCCACTTT.

Turning to this clone: A read error may account for a junction end that differs from germline. The chain couples TRBV4-2 to TRBJ2-1, with TRBD2 matching 10 bases. The V gene's germline CDR1 is LGHNA and CDR2 YNFKEQ. The CDR3 covers 14 residues. The CDR3 DNA follows: TGTGCCAGCAGCCAAGAAGGGAGCGGGGGGGCGGGAGTCTTC. It specifies CASSQEGSGGAGVF.

This clone was observed a single time. This chain joins TRBV7-9 and TRBJ2-1; 7 positions agree with TRBD2. Germline CDR1 SEHNR, CDR2 FQNEAQ (reference sequence). CDR3 size: 15 residues. The junction had 6 bases not matched to a gene; V was cut back by 3 bases and J by 4 bases. The DNA for the CDR3 is TGTGCCAGCAGCTTGGGCGGGGGAAAATACAATGAGCAGTTCTTC. Amino acid sequence: CASSLGGGKYNEQFF.

The chain employs TRBV7-9 and TRBJ2-1; TRBD1 agrees at 8 bases. V was pared by 2 bases and J by 3 bases, with 6 bases of the junction left unmatched. Germline V gives CDR1 SEHNR, CDR2 FQNEAQ (reference sequence). The CDR3 length is 16 residues. CDR3 in amino acids: CASSLRQDRVYNEQFF. The CDR3 DNA reads TGTGCCAGCAGCTTACGACAGGACAGGGTCTACAATGAGCAGTTCTTC.

The CDR3 reads CASSQVEDNEQFF. CDR3 sequence (DNA): TGTGCCAGCAGCCAAGTAGAGGACAATGAGCAGTTCTTC. The chain carries TRBV14 and TRBJ2-1; unclear D gene. Germline values: CDR1 SGHDN, CDR2 FVKESK. V was trimmed by 1 base and J by 5 bases, leaving 6 bases between them. The CDR3 totals 13 residues.

V is TRBV2 and J is TRBJ2-3; TRBD1 agrees at 7 bases. Germline V gene sequence: CDR1 SNHLY, CDR2 FYNNEI. This CDR3 region has 14 residues. The trim removed 6 bases at V and 1 base at J, leaving 4 bases unmatched. Here the CDR3 DNA reads TGTGCCAGCAGAACAGGGGTCGGCACAGATACGCAGTATTTT. The encoded protein is CASRTGVGTDTQYF.

The table lists this clone with a count of one. The chain's CDR3 is CASPMGGPPYEQYF. The CDR3, as DNA: TGTGCCAGCCCCATGGGAGGGCCACCCTACGAGCAGTACTTC. The chain recombines TRBV6-1 with TRBJ2-7; TRBD2 agrees at 7 bases. Germline CDR1 is MNHNS and CDR2 is SASEGT. The CDR3 has 14 residues. The trim removed 8 bases at V and 2 bases at J, leaving 9 bases unmatched.

The rearrangement uses TRBV5-1 and TRBJ2-3; 15 nucleotides match TRBD2. Trimming cost V 4 bases and J 5 bases; bases outside gene matches: 8. CDR3 size: 17 residues. Germline CDR1 is SGHRS and CDR2 is YFSETQ. The CDR3 DNA sequence: TGCGCCAGCAGCAACTCGCAGGGACTAGCGGGGGGAGATACGCAGTATTTT. Its translation is CASSNSQGLAGGDTQYF.

The CDR3 sequence: CASSHHGASGGQETQYF. The CDR3 DNA follows: TGCGCCAGCAGCCATCACGGGGCTAGCGGGGGCCAAGAGACCCAGTACTTC. V and J are TRBV5-1 and TRBJ2-5, with TRBD2 identical over 10 bases. V shed 4 bases, J shed 1 base, and the junction held 10 bases outside the gene matches. This CDR3 region has 17 residues. In germline, CDR1 is SGHRS, CDR2 YFSETQ. Using reference TRBV5-1 and TRBJ2-5 for the parts outside the CDR3, the full variable domain is KAGVTQTPRYLIKTRGQQVTLSCSPISGHRSVSWYQQTPGQGLQFLFEYFSETQRNKGNFPGRFSGRQFSNSRSEMNVSTLELGDSALYLCASSHHGASGGQETQYFGPGTRLLVL.

The chain uses TRBV30 and TRBJ1-5; 8 bases align to TRBD1. J gave up 7 bases and V 0 bases, and 5 bases lay outside the gene matches. CDR3 length: 14 amino acids. The germline V gene has CDR1 GTSNPN and CDR2 SVGIG (reference sequence). Here the CDR3 DNA reads TGTGCCTGGAGTGTCAGGGGGCGACAGCAGCCCCAGCATTTT. It codes for CAWSVRGRQQPQHF. Complete variable domain (other parts from reference TRBV30 and TRBJ1-5): SQTIHQWPATLVQPVGSPLSLECTVEGTSNPNLYWYRQAAGRGLQLLFYSVGIGQISSEVPQNLSASRPQDRQFILSSKKLLLSDSGFYLCAWSVRGRQQPQHFGDGTRLSIL.

V usage is TRBV6-5 and J usage is TRBJ1-1; TRBD1 is a possible D gene (6 bases). The CDR3 runs to 14 residues. V gave up 2 bases and J gave up 3 bases, with 10 bases separating them. CDR1 MNHEY and CDR2 SVGAGI come from the germline V gene. In nucleotides, the CDR3 is TGTGCCAGCAGTTACGTTACAGGGTACACTGAAGCTTTCTTT. Translation: CASSYVTGYTEAFF.

The chain couples TRBV7-6 to TRBJ2-7, with 7 bases matching TRBD2. The CDR3 consists of 13 residues. Germline CDR1 and CDR2: SGHVS and FNYEAQ. Trimming cost V 8 bases and J 2 bases; bases outside gene matches: 6. CDR3 amino acids: CASGRSGAYEQYF. DNA for the CDR3: TGTGCCAGCGGGAGGAGCGGGGCCTACGAGCAGTACTTC.

The chain combines TRBV19 with TRBJ1-2; 7 bases are shared with TRBD1. This CDR3 has 11 amino acids. V lost 6 bases to trimming and J lost 8 bases; unmatched junction nucleotides: 3. CDR1 is LNHDA, CDR2 SQIVND, per germline (reference sequence). As DNA, the CDR3 is TGTGCCAGTAGCCTGACAGGGGGCTACACCTTC. Translated: CASSLTGGYTF.